Listed here are 20 T cell receptor beta chains from one sample, sequenced in a study of blood T cells in healthy people across ages. With a J-beta primer mix and a sample-barcoded 5' primer, a second PCR ran about 7 to 12 cycles. TCRdb analysed the 5' RACE reads with MiXCR anew, one entry per CDR3 protein. Of roughly 1,700,000 distinct CDR3 sequences listed, roughly 28% were seen once; the top ten hold 7.7%. The sample was blood. All receptors derive from a woman in her 30s in good health.

V gene TRBV2 combines with J gene TRBJ2-3; D possibly corresponds to TRBD2 (6 bases). CDR3 length equals 17 residues. Trimming stripped 5 bases from V and 5 bases from J, with 23 bases between. Germline CDR1 SNHLY, CDR2 FYNNEI. Written as DNA, the CDR3 is TGTGCCAGCAGTCCCCTCGGGGGACCACTCGCCGGAGATACGCAGTATTTT. Its translation: CASSPLGGPLAGDTQYF.

This clonotype was counted ten times or more. The J gene is TRBJ2-5, the V gene TRBV2; TRBD2 is a possible D gene (6 bases). The V end was cut by 6 bases, the J end by 0 bases, with 11 bases between. The CDR3 covers 14 residues. Germline V gene sequence: CDR1 SNHLY, CDR2 FYNNEI. This CDR3 reads CASSYRGYQETQYF. The DNA of the CDR3 is TGTGCCAGCAGCTACCGGGGGTACCAAGAGACCCAGTACTTC. The variable domain in full, with the rest retrieved from reference TRBV2 and TRBJ2-5, is EPEVTQTPSHQVTQMGQEVILRCVPISNHLYFYWYRQILGQKVEFLVSFYNNEISEKSEIFDDQFSVERPDGSNFTLKIRSTKLEDSAMYFCASSYRGYQETQYFGPGTRLLVL.

In the case of this clonotype: The CDR3 does not end in the conserved phenylalanine or tryptophan, so this is likely a read error. The chain uses TRBV5-1 and TRBJ2-1; D remains ambiguous. Near its end, the DNA agrees better with TRBJ2-7, so the J call may be wrong. CDR1 SGHRS and CDR2 YFSETQ come from the germline V gene. The CDR3 extends over 15 amino acids. The CDR3 protein is CASRIAVSSYNEQYS. The CDR3 DNA follows: TGCGCCAGCAGAATTGCGGTGAGCTCCTACAATGAGCAGTACTCC.

This clonotype was seen repeatedly, ten times or more. DNA for the CDR3: TGTGCCAGCAGCCAAGGGACACGGGTCTACGAGCAGTACTTC. It encodes CASSQGTRVYEQYF. The rearrangement joins TRBV3-1 to TRBJ2-7; D perhaps matches TRBD1 (5 bases). Deletions cut 1 base from V and 3 bases from J, with 10 bases between. The germline gives CDR1 LGHDT, CDR2 YNNKEL (reference sequence). This CDR3 has 14 residues.

This clonotype has at least ten counts. J is TRBJ2-7 and V is TRBV10-3; a weak D match, TRBD2 (6 bases). Trimming left V 2 bases short and J 9 bases short, with 11 bases between. There are 12 residues in the CDR3. Germline V gene data show CDR1 as ENHRY and CDR2 as SYGVKD. CDR3 bases: TGTGCCATCAGTGAGAGGCGGGATCGGCAGTACTTC. Encoded protein: CAISERRDRQYF.

The chain employs TRBV12-3 or TRBV12-4 and TRBJ2-5, with D possibly matching TRBD2 (5 bases). The CDR3 consists of 13 residues. V shed 2 bases and J shed 7 bases, with 11 bases lying between them. The CDR3 protein is CASSLRTEGTQYF. The CDR3 DNA reads TGTGCCAGCAGTTTAAGGACTGAAGGGACCCAGTACTTC.

This clonotype was recorded a few times. The gene calls are TRBV7-9 and TRBJ2-2; 9 bases match TRBD1. Trimming took 9 bases from V and 4 from J; bases not matched to a gene: 9. The CDR3 totals 15 residues. CDR1 and CDR2 (germline): SEHNR, FQNEAQ (reference sequence). The DNA for the CDR3 is TGTGCCAGTGCCCACGGGACAGGGTCCACCGGGGAGCTGTTTTTT. It codes for CASAHGTGSTGELFF.

The gene calls are TRBV5-1 and TRBJ2-6; 7 bases line up with TRBD2. V lost 5 bases to trimming and J lost 4 bases; unmatched junction nucleotides: 3. The CDR3 length is 14 residues. Germline values: CDR1 SGHRS, CDR2 YFSETQ. This chain's CDR3 is CASRAGLGANVLTF. CDR3 coding DNA: TGCGCCAGCAGAGCGGGGCTAGGGGCCAACGTCCTGACTTTC.

The J gene is TRBJ2-4, the V gene TRBV2; D is uncertain. The CDR3 runs 14 residues. V shed 8 bases and J shed 0 bases, with 11 bases lying between them. Germline CDR1 and CDR2: SNHLY and FYNNEI. CDR3 sequence: CASVGKGAKNIQYF. CDR3 sequence (DNA): TGTGCCAGCGTAGGGAAGGGAGCCAAAAACATTCAGTACTTC.

Many counts were recorded for this clonotype. The chain links TRBV3-1 to TRBJ2-3, with TRBD2 matching over 7 bases. The CDR3 runs to 13 residues. Trimming took 5 bases from V and 4 from J; bases not matched to a gene: 3. Looked up from germline, CDR1 is LGHDT and CDR2 is YNNKEL (reference sequence). The CDR3 sequence: CASSKTSSDTQYF. CDR3 nucleotides: TGTGCCAGCAGCAAGACTAGCTCAGATACGCAGTATTTT.

This clonotype has just a few counts. The chain links TRBV5-5 to TRBJ1-5, with D possibly being TRBD1 (5 bases). V dropped 3 bases and J dropped 4 bases, with 8 bases sitting between them. From germline, CDR1 is SGHKS and CDR2 YYEKEE (reference sequence). CDR3 length: 13 residues. The CDR3 here is CASSWGRNQPQHF. CDR3 coding DNA: TGTGCCAGCAGCTGGGGCAGAAATCAGCCCCAGCATTTT.

This clonotype was seen at least ten times. In nucleotides, the CDR3 is TGCAGTGCTCGCTCGGGGGGGGAGGCCTACGAGCAGTACTTC. Protein: CSARSGGEAYEQYF. The chain recombines TRBV20-1 with TRBJ2-7, with 8 bases matching TRBD2. V gave up 5 bases and J gave up 2 bases; unmatched junction bases: 8. Germline V gives CDR1 DFQATT, CDR2 SNEGSKA (reference sequence). The CDR3 sequence is 14 residues long.

In this sample, this clonotype turned up many times. V gene TRBV29-1 combines with J gene TRBJ1-5; D is unclear. Trimming removed 4 bases at V and 7 bases at J, with 11 bases between. CDR3 length equals 12 residues. In germline, CDR1 is SQVTM, CDR2 ANQGSEA. CDR3 bases: TGCAGCGTTGGAAGGCACGGACAGCCCCAGCATTTT. As protein: CSVGRHGQPQHF.

The rearrangement uses TRBV20-1 and TRBJ1-5; D is ambiguous. The ends were cut back, 1 base at V and 4 bases at J, with 8 bases in the middle. Germline loops: CDR1 DFQATT, CDR2 SNEGSKA (reference sequence). CDR3 length: 13 residues. CDR3 protein: CSARATVNQPQHF. The CDR3, as DNA: TGCAGTGCTAGAGCAACTGTTAATCAGCCCCAGCATTTT.

This clonotype showed up many times. The chain has TRBV3-1 and TRBJ2-1, with 8 bases identical to TRBD2. CDR1 and CDR2 (germline): LGHDT, YNNKEL (reference sequence). The CDR3 totals 16 residues. Germline trimming cut 1 base from V and 5 bases from J; bases unmatched to any gene: 7. The CDR3 DNA follows: TGTGCCAGCAGCCAAGTAGCGGGGCCAGGAAACAATGAGCAGTTCTTC. This encodes CASSQVAGPGNNEQFF.

This clonotype was seen only a few times. This chain joins TRBV20-1 and TRBJ2-7; 8 nucleotides agree with TRBD1. Per germline, CDR1 DFQATT and CDR2 SNEGSKA (reference sequence). CDR3 length equals 13 residues. The J segment lost 2 bases and the V segment lost 6 bases, leaving 6 bases of the junction unmatched. The CDR3 loop reads CSATRTGTYEQYF. CDR3 in DNA: TGCAGTGCAACACGGACAGGGACCTACGAGCAGTACTTC.

A few counts support this clonotype. This rearrangement joins TRBV5-1 to TRBJ2-7; tentatively, D is TRBD1 (6 bases). The germline V and J ends were trimmed by 4 bases and 0 bases, with 17 bases remaining between them. The CDR3 is 16 amino acids. Germline loops: CDR1 SGHRS, CDR2 YFSETQ. The CDR3 bases are TGCGCCAGCAGCGCAACCTGGGACACCCGCTCCTACGAGCAGTACTTC. It specifies CASSATWDTRSYEQYF.

This clonotype turned up a few times. This chain links TRBV2 with TRBJ2-1; D is ambiguous. The V end was cut by 6 bases, the J end by 3 bases, with 9 bases between. Germline-derived CDR1 and CDR2 are SNHLY and FYNNEI. There are 13 residues in the CDR3. The DNA of the CDR3 is TGTGCCAGCAGCCCACTCCGCTACAATGAGCAGTTCTTC. Protein sequence: CASSPLRYNEQFF.

CDR3 loop: CSAAMRSYEQYF. CDR3 DNA: TGCAGTGCAGCGATGCGGTCCTACGAGCAGTACTTC. The J gene is TRBJ2-7, the V gene TRBV20-1; D not resolved. Per the germline V gene, CDR1 is DFQATT and CDR2 is SNEGSKA (reference sequence). V was trimmed by 6 bases and J by 1 base, leaving 10 bases between them. The CDR3 has 12 residues.

This clonotype was counted ten times or more. This chain joins TRBV5-1 and TRBJ2-5; D unresolved. With 4 bases removed from V and 0 bases from J, the gap between germline ends came to 7 bases. The CDR3 extends over 13 amino acids. Looked up from germline, CDR1 is SGHRS and CDR2 is YFSETQ. CDR3 amino acids: CASSVGHQETQYF. CDR3 DNA: TGCGCCAGCAGCGTCGGACACCAAGAGACCCAGTACTTC.